Shown below are 21 T cell receptor beta chains from a single sample sequenced in a study of beta chain features in type 1 diabetes. Study-wide findings and caveats: TCRB CDR3s were moderately but significantly shorter in Type 1 diabetes patients in all four CD4+ subsets.

Antigen specificity for these receptors is unknown. Sequenced material consisted of expressed TCRB transcripts (all of the isolated RNA was reverse transcribed). Assay used: immunoSEQ multiplex PCR; TCRdb lists only in-frame clones, some missing. The sample includes some 700,000 clones, about an eighth of them seen just once. Sequenced material: naive CD4+ T cells from blood. All receptors come from a young man with type 1 diabetes.

The genes are TRBV7-9 and TRBJ2-5; 11 bases are a match to TRBD2. Trimming at V came to 0 bases and at J to 5 bases, leaving 8 bases not matched to a gene. The CDR3 totals 17 residues. Looked up from germline, CDR1 is SEHNR and CDR2 is FQNEAQ (reference sequence). The CDR3 coding sequence is TGTGCCAGCAGCTTAGCGGCTAGCGGGGGGCCGATGGAGACCCAGTACTTC. Protein: CASSLAASGGPMETQYF. Supplemented by reference TRBV7-9 and TRBJ2-5, the full variable domain reads DTGVSQNPRHKITKRGQNVTFRCDPISEHNRLYWYRQTLGQGPEFLTYFQNEAQLEKSRLLSDRFSAERPKGSFSTLEIQRTEQGDSAMYLCASSLAASGGPMETQYFGPGTRLLVL.

The genes are TRBV9 and TRBJ2-2, with TRBD2 identical over 10 bases. Germline V lookup: CDR1 SGDLS, CDR2 YYNGEE. The junction had 5 bases not matched to a gene; V was cut back by 0 bases and J by 0 bases. This CDR3 is 18 amino acids long. In DNA, the CDR3 is TGTGCCAGCAGCGTAGGAAGTCTAGCGGGGGCGAACACCGGGGAGCTGTTTTTT. This codes for CASSVGSLAGANTGELFF. The full variable domain, with the rest looked up from reference TRBV9 and TRBJ2-2, is DSGVTQTPKHLITATGQRVTLRCSPRSGDLSVYWYQQSLDQGLQFLIQYYNGEERAKGNILERFSAQQFPDLHSELNLSSLELGDSALYFCASSVGSLAGANTGELFFGEGSRLTVL.

This clone was found a few times. The V and J genes are TRBV5-6 and TRBJ2-7; D possibly corresponds to TRBD1 (6 bases). V was shortened by 4 bases and J by 6 bases, with 17 bases between the two germline ends. In germline, CDR1 is SGHDT, CDR2 YYEEEE. The CDR3 spans 14 residues. CDR3 nucleotides: TGTGCCAGCAGCCCGGGACAAGGACCGCGCGAGCAGTACTTC. It encodes CASSPGQGPREQYF. Full variable domain (rest looked up from reference TRBV5-6 and TRBJ2-7): DAGVTQSPTHLIKTRGQQVTLRCSPKSGHDTVSWYQQALGQGPQFIFQYYEEEERQRGNFPDRFSGHQFPNYSSELNVNALLLGDSALYLCASSPGQGPREQYFGPGTRLTVT.

For this clone: Other DNA sequences in this sample translate to the same CDR3. The chain combines TRBV10-3 with TRBJ2-5; TRBD2 matches at 13 bases. Per the germline V gene, CDR1 is ENHRY and CDR2 is SYGVKD. J was trimmed by 2 bases and V by 6 bases; bases with no gene match: 3. The CDR3 length is 15 residues. The CDR3, as DNA: TGTGCCATCAGCTGGACTAGCGGGGGACAAGAGACCCAGTACTTC. This gives the protein CAISWTSGGQETQYF.

The CDR3 DNA reads TGTGCCAGCAGCCCCGGGACAGGGGGCCCAGATACGCAGTATTTT. This codes for CASSPGTGGPDTQYF. The V gene is TRBV28, the J gene TRBJ2-3; 12 positions agree with TRBD1. V trimming: 6 bases; J trimming: 4 bases; junction bases outside the gene matches: 5. Germline CDR1 and CDR2: MDHEN and SYDVKM. The CDR3 extends over 15 amino acids.

This clone was counted a few times. The CDR3 DNA reads as TGTGCCAGCAGAGATGCTAGTGAGCAGTTCTTC. Its translation: CASRDASEQFF. The gene calls are TRBV6-1 and TRBJ2-1, with D unclear. CDR1 is MNHNS, CDR2 SASEGT, per germline. The CDR3 has 11 residues. Trimming removed 6 bases from V and 9 bases from J, with 9 bases in between.

This clone was recorded a few times. The chain has TRBV30 and TRBJ1-3, with TRBD1 identical over 7 bases. Trimming took 1 base from V and 0 from J; bases not matched to a gene: 6. Germline V CDR1 and CDR2: GTSNPN, SVGIG (reference sequence). CDR3 length equals 16 residues. CDR3 in amino acids: CAWSEGAQGSGNTIYF. The CDR3 DNA follows: TGTGCCTGGAGTGAGGGGGCACAGGGCTCTGGAAACACCATATATTTT.

This clone has just a few counts. The V gene is TRBV5-6, the J gene TRBJ1-1; D unclear. V was pared by 4 bases and J by 1 base, with 11 bases between. CDR3 length: 14 amino acids. Germline V lookup: CDR1 SGHDT, CDR2 YYEEEE. CDR3 nucleotides: TGTGCCAGCAGCCCCCAGCTCCGGAACACTGAAGCTTTCTTT. Its translation: CASSPQLRNTEAFF.

V and J are TRBV19 and TRBJ1-5; TRBD1 matches at 8 bases. Germline CDR1 and CDR2: LNHDA and SQIVND (reference sequence). With V trimmed by 6 bases and J by 6 bases, 7 bases remained unmatched. The CDR3 runs to 14 residues. DNA of the CDR3: TGTGCCAGTAGCGGACAGGGAGGGGCTCAGCCCCAGCATTTT. It codes for CASSGQGGAQPQHF.

Only a few counts were recorded for this clone. Additional DNA sequences in this sample encode the identical CDR3. This chain joins TRBV5-1 and TRBJ1-2; no clear D gene. CDR3 length: 12 amino acids. Per the germline V gene, CDR1 is SGHRS and CDR2 is YFSETQ. V lost 0 bases and J lost 4, with 4 bases in between. CDR3 nucleotides: TGCGCCAGCAGCTTGGACGTCTATGGCTACACCTTC. Its protein is CASSLDVYGYTF.

The V call is TRBV30, the J call TRBJ2-2; D is unclear. Deletions cut 2 bases from V and 4 bases from J, with 5 bases between. The CDR3 is 12 amino acids. Germline V gene data show CDR1 as GTSNPN and CDR2 as SVGIG (reference sequence). CDR3 sequence reads: CAWSQVTGELFF. CDR3 sequence (DNA): TGTGCCTGGAGTCAGGTCACCGGGGAGCTGTTTTTT. Full variable domain (rest looked up from reference TRBV30 and TRBJ2-2): SQTIHQWPATLVQPVGSPLSLECTVEGTSNPNLYWYRQAAGRGLQLLFYSVGIGQISSEVPQNLSASRPQDRQFILSSKKLLLSDSGFYLCAWSQVTGELFFGEGSRLTVL.

The chain recombines TRBV6-5 with TRBJ1-5, with D perhaps matching TRBD1 (6 bases). There are 16 residues in the CDR3. From germline, CDR1 is MNHEY and CDR2 SVGAGI. The V gene lost 0 bases and the J gene lost 7 bases, with 16 bases spanning the gap. The CDR3 reads CASSYSYSGEGQPQHF. The CDR3 DNA reads as TGTGCCAGCAGTTACTCGTACTCAGGGGAAGGCCAGCCCCAGCATTTT.

This clone was observed a few times. V usage is TRBV18 and J usage is TRBJ1-5, with D perhaps matching TRBD1 (5 bases). The V gene lost 6 bases and the J gene lost 5 bases, with 11 bases spanning the gap. CDR3 size: 13 residues. Germline values: CDR1 KGHSH, CDR2 LQKENI. The CDR3 region is CASSGQVDQPQHF. CDR3 DNA sequence: TGTGCCAGCTCGGGGCAGGTGGATCAGCCCCAGCATTTT.

The chain carries TRBV29-1 and TRBJ1-4; tentative D call: TRBD1 (5 bases). Germline V lookup: CDR1 SQVTM, CDR2 ANQGSEA. Trimming cost V 7 bases and J 7 bases, with 22 bases left between them. The CDR3 sequence is 15 residues long. The CDR3 here is CSATADSSGFEKLFF. CDR3 sequence (DNA): TGCAGCGCCACAGCCGACAGTTCCGGGTTTGAAAAACTGTTTTTT.

V usage is TRBV30 and J usage is TRBJ1-5; D perhaps matches TRBD1 (5 bases). Deletions cut 3 bases from V and 7 bases from J, with 13 bases between. The CDR3 spans 13 residues. CDR1 GTSNPN and CDR2 SVGIG come from the germline V gene (reference sequence). This chain's CDR3 is CAWRGTGGQPQHF. In DNA form, the CDR3 reads TGTGCCTGGAGGGGAACAGGTGGACAGCCCCAGCATTTT. Full variable domain (missing parts from reference TRBV30 and TRBJ1-5): SQTIHQWPATLVQPVGSPLSLECTVEGTSNPNLYWYRQAAGRGLQLLFYSVGIGQISSEVPQNLSASRPQDRQFILSSKKLLLSDSGFYLCAWRGTGGQPQHFGDGTRLSIL.

This sequence joins TRBV5-1 and TRBJ2-3, with 13 bases matching TRBD2. Germline V lookup: CDR1 SGHRS, CDR2 YFSETQ. CDR3 length: 15 amino acids. The V gene end was trimmed by 4 bases and the J gene end by 5 bases; junction bases not matched to a gene: 4. The CDR3 nucleotides read TGCGCCAGCAGCCTGGGACTAGCGGGGATAGATACGCAGTATTTT. The encoded protein is CASSLGLAGIDTQYF.

The chain couples TRBV5-1 to TRBJ1-1; no reliable D call. Deletions cut 5 bases from V and 5 bases from J, with 13 bases between. The CDR3 extends over 13 amino acids. Germline assignment: CDR1 SGHRS and CDR2 YFSETQ. CDR3 coding DNA: TGCGCCAGCAGTTCGGGGAGTGGGACTGAAGCTTTCTTT. Translation: CASSSGSGTEAFF.

A note on this clone: The junction differs from germline at one of its ends, possibly a read error. The J gene is TRBJ2-5, the V gene TRBV7-7; maybe TRBD1 (6 bases). CDR3 length: 13 residues. Looked up from germline, CDR1 is SSHAT and CDR2 is FNYEAQ (reference sequence). Here the CDR3 reads CASSSDSEETQYF. The CDR3 nucleotides are TGTGCTAGCAGCTCGGACAGCGAAGAGACCCAGTACTTC.

This rearrangement joins TRBV23-1 to TRBJ2-2, with a tentative D call TRBD1 (5 bases). Being an ORF, TRBV23-1 has a function that is uncertain. Deletions cut 2 bases from V and 5 bases from J, with 6 bases between. This CDR3 region has 13 residues. The CDR3 DNA follows: TGCGCCAGCAGTCAACGACAGACCGGGGAGCTGTTTTTT. This gives the protein CASSQRQTGELFF.

The rearrangement uses TRBV6-4 and TRBJ1-2, with a possible D match to TRBD1 (5 bases). Germline lookup yields CDR1 MRHNA and CDR2 SNTAGT. The CDR3 length is 16 residues. The germline V and J ends were trimmed by 4 bases and 0 bases, with 15 bases remaining between them. The CDR3 bases are TGTGCCAGCAGTGTAGAATGGGGCGCAGCTAACTATGGCTACACCTTC. Translation: CASSVEWGAANYGYTF.

The J gene is TRBJ2-5, the V gene TRBV5-1; tentative D call: TRBD1 (6 bases). Germline assignment: CDR1 SGHRS and CDR2 YFSETQ. Trimming stripped 4 bases from V and 5 bases from J, with 15 bases between. The CDR3 spans 14 residues. CDR3: CASSPAGEWETQYF. DNA for the CDR3: TGCGCCAGCAGCCCAGCAGGGGAGTGGGAGACCCAGTACTTC.